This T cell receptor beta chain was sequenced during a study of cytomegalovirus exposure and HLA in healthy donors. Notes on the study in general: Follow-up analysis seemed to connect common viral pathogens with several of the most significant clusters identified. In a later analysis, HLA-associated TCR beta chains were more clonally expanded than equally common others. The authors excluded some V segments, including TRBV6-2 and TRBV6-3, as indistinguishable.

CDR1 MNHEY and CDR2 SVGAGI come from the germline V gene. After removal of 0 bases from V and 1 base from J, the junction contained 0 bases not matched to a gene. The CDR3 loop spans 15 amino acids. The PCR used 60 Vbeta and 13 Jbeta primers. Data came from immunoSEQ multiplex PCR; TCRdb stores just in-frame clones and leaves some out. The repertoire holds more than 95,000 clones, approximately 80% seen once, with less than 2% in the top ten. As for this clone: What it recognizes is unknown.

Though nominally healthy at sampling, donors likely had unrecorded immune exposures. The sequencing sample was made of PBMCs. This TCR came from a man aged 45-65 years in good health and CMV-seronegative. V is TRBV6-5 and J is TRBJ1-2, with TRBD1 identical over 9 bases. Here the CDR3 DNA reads TGTGCCAGCAGTTACTCGGGACAGGGTAACTATGGCTACACCTTC. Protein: CASSYSGQGNYGYTF.